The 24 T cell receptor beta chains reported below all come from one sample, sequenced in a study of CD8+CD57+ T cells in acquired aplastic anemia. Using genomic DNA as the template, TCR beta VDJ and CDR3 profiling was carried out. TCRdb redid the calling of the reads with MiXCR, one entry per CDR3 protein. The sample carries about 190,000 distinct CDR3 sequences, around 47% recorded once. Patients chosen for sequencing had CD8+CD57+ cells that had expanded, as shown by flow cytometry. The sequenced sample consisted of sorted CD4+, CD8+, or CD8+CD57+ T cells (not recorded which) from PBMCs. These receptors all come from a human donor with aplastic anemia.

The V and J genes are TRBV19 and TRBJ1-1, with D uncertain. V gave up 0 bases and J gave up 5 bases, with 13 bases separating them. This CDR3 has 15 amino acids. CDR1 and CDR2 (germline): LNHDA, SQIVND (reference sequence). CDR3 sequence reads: CASSIDLGVETEAFF. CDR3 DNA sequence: TGTGCCAGTAGTATAGATTTGGGAGTTGAAACTGAAGCTTTCTTT.

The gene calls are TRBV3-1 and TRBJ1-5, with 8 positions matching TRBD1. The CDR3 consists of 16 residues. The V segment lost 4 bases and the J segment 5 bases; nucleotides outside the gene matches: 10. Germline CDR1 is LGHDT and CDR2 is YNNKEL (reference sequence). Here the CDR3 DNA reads TGTGCCAGCAGCCCCTCTTACAGGGGGAGTCATCAGCCCCAGCATTTT. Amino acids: CASSPSYRGSHQPQHF.

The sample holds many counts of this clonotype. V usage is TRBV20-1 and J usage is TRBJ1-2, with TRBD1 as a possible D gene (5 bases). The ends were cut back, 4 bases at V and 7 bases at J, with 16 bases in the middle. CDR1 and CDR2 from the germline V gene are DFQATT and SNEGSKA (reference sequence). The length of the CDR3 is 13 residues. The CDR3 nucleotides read TGCAGTGCTACTTCCAAGGTCGGGGGTGGCTACACCTTC. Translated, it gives CSATSKVGGGYTF.

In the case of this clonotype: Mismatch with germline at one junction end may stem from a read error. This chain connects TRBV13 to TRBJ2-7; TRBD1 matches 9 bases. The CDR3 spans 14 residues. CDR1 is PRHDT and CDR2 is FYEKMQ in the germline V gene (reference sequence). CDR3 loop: CASSRRDRAYERYF. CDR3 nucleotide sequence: TGTGCCAGCAGCCGACGGGACAGGGCCTACGAGCGGTACTTC.

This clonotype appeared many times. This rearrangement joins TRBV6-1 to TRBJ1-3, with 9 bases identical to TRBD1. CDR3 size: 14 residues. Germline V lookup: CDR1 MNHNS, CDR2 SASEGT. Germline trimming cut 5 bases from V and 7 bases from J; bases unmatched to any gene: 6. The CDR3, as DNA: TGTGCCAGCAGTAAACAGGGGGCGCCGAACACCATATATTTT. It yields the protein CASSKQGAPNTIYF.

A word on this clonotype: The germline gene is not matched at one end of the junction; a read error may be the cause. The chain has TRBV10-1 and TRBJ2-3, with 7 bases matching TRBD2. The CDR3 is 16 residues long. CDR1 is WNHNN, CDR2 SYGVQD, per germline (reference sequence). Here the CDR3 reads CVSRSGLPTSADTQYF. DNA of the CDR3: TGCGTCAGCAGGAGTGGGCTCCCTACTAGCGCAGATACGCAGTATTTT.

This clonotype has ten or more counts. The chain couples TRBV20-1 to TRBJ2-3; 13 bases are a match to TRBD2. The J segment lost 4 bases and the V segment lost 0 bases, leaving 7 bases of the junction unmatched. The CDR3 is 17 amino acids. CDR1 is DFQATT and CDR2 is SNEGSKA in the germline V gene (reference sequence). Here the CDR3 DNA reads TGCAGTGCTAGAGACCCCTGGACTAGCGGGAGAGCAGATACGCAGTATTTT. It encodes CSARDPWTSGRADTQYF.

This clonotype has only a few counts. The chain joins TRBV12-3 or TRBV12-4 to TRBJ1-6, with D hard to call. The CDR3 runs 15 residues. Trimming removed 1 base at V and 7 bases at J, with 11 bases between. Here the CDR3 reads CASSLEWGTNSPLHF. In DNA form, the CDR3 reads TGTGCCAGCAGTTTAGAGTGGGGTACCAATTCACCCCTCCACTTT.

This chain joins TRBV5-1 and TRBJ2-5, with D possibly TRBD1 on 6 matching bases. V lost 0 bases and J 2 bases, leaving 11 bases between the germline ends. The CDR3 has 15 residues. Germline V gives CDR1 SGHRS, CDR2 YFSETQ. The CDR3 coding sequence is TGCGCCAGCAGCTTGGGTTTTGGACAGCAAGAGACCCAGTACTTC. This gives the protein CASSLGFGQQETQYF.

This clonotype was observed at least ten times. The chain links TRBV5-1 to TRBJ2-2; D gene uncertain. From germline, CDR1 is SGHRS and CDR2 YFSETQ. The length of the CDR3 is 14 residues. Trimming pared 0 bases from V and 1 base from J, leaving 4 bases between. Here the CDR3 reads CASSLVQNTGELFF. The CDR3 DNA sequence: TGCGCCAGCAGCTTGGTTCAGAACACCGGGGAGCTGTTTTTT. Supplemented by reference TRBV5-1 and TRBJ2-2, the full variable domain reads KAGVTQTPRYLIKTRGQQVTLSCSPISGHRSVSWYQQTPGQGLQFLFEYFSETQRNKGNFPGRFSGRQFSNSRSEMNVSTLELGDSALYLCASSLVQNTGELFFGEGSRLTVL.

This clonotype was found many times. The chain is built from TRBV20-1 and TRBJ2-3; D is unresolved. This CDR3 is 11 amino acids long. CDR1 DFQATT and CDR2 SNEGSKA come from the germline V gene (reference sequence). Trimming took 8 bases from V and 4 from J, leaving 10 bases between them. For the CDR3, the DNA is TGCAGTTGCGTGGCTCCAGATACGCAGTATTTT. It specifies CSCVAPDTQYF.

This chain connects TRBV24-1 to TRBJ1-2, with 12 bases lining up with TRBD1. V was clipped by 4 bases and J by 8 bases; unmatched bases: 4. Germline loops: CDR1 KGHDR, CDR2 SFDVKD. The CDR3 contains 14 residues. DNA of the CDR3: TGTGCCACCAGTGACTCCGGGACAGGGGGCGGCTACACCTTC. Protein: CATSDSGTGGGYTF.

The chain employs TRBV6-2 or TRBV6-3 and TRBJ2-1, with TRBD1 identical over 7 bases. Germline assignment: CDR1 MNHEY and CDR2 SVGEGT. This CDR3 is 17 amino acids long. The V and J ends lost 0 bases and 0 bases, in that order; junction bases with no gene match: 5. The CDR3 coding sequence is TGTGCCAGCAGTTACTCTAGGGACAGTCTCTCCTACAATGAGCAGTTCTTC. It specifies CASSYSRDSLSYNEQFF.

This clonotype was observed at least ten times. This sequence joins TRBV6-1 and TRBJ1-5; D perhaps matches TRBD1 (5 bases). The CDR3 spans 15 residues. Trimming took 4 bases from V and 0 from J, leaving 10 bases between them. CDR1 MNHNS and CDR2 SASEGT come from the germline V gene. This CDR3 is CASSGGAYSNQPQHF. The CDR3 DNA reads TGTGCCAGCAGTGGCGGGGCATATAGCAATCAGCCCCAGCATTTT.

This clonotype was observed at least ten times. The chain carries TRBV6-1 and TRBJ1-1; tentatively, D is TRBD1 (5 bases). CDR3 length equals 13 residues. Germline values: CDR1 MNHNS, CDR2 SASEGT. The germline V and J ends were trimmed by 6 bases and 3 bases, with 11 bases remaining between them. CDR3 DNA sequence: TGTGCCAGCAGCCCTCGAGGGGACACTGAAGCTTTCTTT. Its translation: CASSPRGDTEAFF.

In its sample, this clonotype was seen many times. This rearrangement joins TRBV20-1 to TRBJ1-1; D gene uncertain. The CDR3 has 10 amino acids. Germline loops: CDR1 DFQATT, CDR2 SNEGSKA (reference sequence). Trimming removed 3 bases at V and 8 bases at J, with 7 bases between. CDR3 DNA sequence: TGCAGTGCTAGGAGGCAGGAAGCTTTCTTT. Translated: CSARRQEAFF.

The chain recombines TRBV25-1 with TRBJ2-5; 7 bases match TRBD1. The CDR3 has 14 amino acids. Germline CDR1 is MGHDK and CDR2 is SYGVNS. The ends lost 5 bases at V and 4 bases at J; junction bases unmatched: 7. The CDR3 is CASSLRDSRETQYF. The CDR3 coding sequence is TGTGCCAGCAGTCTACGGGACAGTAGAGAGACCCAGTACTTC.

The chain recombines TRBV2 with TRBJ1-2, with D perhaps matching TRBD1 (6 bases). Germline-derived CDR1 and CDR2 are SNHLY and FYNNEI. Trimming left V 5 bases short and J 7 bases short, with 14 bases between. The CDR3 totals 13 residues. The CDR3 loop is CASSLDRTCGYTF. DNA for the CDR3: TGTGCCAGCAGTCTTGACAGGACCTGTGGCTACACCTTC.

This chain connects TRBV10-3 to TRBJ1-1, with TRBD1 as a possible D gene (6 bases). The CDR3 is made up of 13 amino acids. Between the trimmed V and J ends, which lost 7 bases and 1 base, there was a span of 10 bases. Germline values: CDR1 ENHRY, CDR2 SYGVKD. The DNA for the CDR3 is TGTGCCATCACCAGGACAGCGAACACTGAAGCTTTCTTT. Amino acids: CAITRTANTEAFF.

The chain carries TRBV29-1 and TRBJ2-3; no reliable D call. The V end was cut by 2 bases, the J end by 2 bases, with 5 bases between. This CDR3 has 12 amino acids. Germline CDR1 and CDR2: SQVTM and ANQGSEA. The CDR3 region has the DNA TGCAGCGTTGAACAGAACACAGATACGCAGTATTTT. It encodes CSVEQNTDTQYF.

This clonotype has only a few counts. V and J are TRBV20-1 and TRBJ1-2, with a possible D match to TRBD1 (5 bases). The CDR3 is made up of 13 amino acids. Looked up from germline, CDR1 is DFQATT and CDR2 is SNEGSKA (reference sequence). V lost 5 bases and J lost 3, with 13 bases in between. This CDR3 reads CSARSGTDYGYTF. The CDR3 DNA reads TGCAGTGCTCGATCAGGGACCGACTATGGCTACACCTTC.

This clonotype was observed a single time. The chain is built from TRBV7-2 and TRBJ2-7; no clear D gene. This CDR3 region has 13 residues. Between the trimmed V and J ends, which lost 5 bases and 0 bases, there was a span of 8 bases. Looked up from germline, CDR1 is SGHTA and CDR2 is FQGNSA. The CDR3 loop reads CASSIKSSYEQYF. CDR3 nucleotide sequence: TGTGCCAGCAGCATCAAGAGCTCCTACGAGCAGTACTTC.

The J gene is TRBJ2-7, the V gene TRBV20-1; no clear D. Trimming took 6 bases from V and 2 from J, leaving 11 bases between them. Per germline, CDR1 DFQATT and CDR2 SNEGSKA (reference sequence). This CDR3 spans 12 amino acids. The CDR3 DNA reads TGCAGTGCGTCCGACATAGCCTACGAGCAGTACTTC. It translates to CSASDIAYEQYF.

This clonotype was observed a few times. For the CDR3, the DNA is TGTGCCTGGGGGGACGGGACACATGAAAAACTGTTTTTT. It is translated as CAWGDGTHEKLFF. V and J are TRBV30 and TRBJ1-4; tentative D call: TRBD1 (6 bases). Germline assignment: CDR1 GTSNPN and CDR2 SVGIG (reference sequence). Trimming stripped 5 bases from V and 6 bases from J, with 13 bases between. CDR3 length: 13 residues.